This T cell receptor (beta chain) was found in a study of T cell responses to AZD1222 COVID-19 vaccine. Findings and caveats of the study: Repertoire sampling happened only post peak T cell response. Females made up more of the donors, who were largely white British, and clonal diversity may have come out too low. Spike-specific TCR breadth and depth were elevated following two AZD1222 doses.

Details on this clone: The antigen remains unidentified.

Produced via immunoSEQ multiplex PCR; TCRdb's table is partial and in-frame only. The sample has around 96,000 clones; approximately 90% are singletons. The sample here was peripheral blood, taken 28 days after the second AZD1222 dose. The origin of this receptor is an adult who received the AZD1222 COVID-19 vaccine.

The CDR3 nucleotides read TGCGCCAGCAGCCCCCCCGGAGGGGGTTACGAGCAGTACTTC. Encoded protein: CASSPPGGGYEQYF. The chain combines TRBV4-1 with TRBJ2-7, with D perhaps assigned TRBD1 or TRBD2 (6 bases each). The CDR3 covers 14 residues. V dropped 4 bases and J dropped 4 bases, with 14 bases sitting between them. Germline CDR1 MGHRA, CDR2 YSYEKL.